The T cell receptor (beta chain) under discussion was sequenced for a study of healthy donors' naive CD4 and CD8 T cells. Notes on the study in general: Homeostatic proliferation of naive T cells was not examined as a bias source.

A linear amplification protocol produced the TCR libraries from 500 ng of total RNA. MiXCR, run by TCRdb on the reads, gives a single entry per CDR3 protein. The sample has about 180,000 distinct CDR3 sequences, around 80% seen once. In regard to this clonotype: Its target is not known.

From germline, CDR1 is SGHTA and CDR2 FQGNSA. Trimming removed 3 bases from V and 5 bases from J, with 10 bases in between. This CDR3 is 13 amino acids long. CD4+CD8-CD45RO-CD45RA+ cells were naive CD4+; CD8+CD4-CD45RA+CD27bright cells were naive CD8+. The sequencing input was naive CD4+ and CD8+ T cells sorted from blood, pooled from several donors. The TCR sequence derives from a pool of human donors in good health; the sample pools cells from several healthy donors. V and J are TRBV7-2 and TRBJ2-5; weak D call: TRBD2 (6 bases). CDR3 residues: CASSFRAGETQYF. In DNA form, the CDR3 reads TGTGCCAGCAGCTTTAGAGCGGGTGAGACCCAGTACTTC.